The 26 T cell receptor beta chains listed next were all sequenced from one sample in a study of T-cell reconstitution after alpha-beta-depleted transplantation in children. A library of TCRbeta sequences, prepared with unique molecular identifiers, was generated. MiXCR was run by TCRdb on the PCR reads, yielding one entry per CDR3 protein. This sample has 500,000 to 750,000 distinct CDR3 sequences, with roughly 30% found just once. Material: PBMCs, obtained before TCRalphabeta/CD19-depleted stem cell transplant. Receptors were obtained from a boy under two years old with Wiskott-Aldrich syndrome, due to receive a stem cell transplant.

To note about this clonotype: One end of the junction is discordant with germline, which a read error may explain. The chain links TRBV7-6 to TRBJ2-1; TRBD2 aligns across 11 bases. From germline, CDR1 is SGHVS and CDR2 FNYEAQ. The CDR3 runs 18 residues. As DNA, the CDR3 is TGTGCCAGCAGCTTAGCCCCCCTAGCGGGGGGCTCCTACAATGAGCACTTCTTC. This translates into CASSLAPLAGGSYNEHFF. The full variable domain, completed using reference TRBV7-6 and TRBJ2-1, is GAGVSQSPRYKVTKRGQDVALRCDPISGHVSLYWYRQALGQGPEFLTYFNYEAQQDKSGLPNDRFSAERPEGSISTLTIQRTEQRDSAMYRCASSLAPLAGGSYNEHFFGPGTRLTVL.

The chain joins TRBV3-1 to TRBJ1-1; TRBD1 matches at 7 bases. Trimming at V came to 6 bases and at J to 2 bases, leaving 6 bases not matched to a gene. The CDR3 has 14 amino acids. Germline-derived CDR1 and CDR2 are LGHDT and YNNKEL (reference sequence). CDR3 DNA sequence: TGTGCCAGCAGTCGGGGGACAGTCAACACTGAAGCTTTCTTT. Its translation is CASSRGTVNTEAFF. Combining the CDR3 with reference TRBV3-1 and TRBJ1-1 gives the whole variable domain DTAVSQTPKYLVTQMGNDKSIKCEQNLGHDTMYWYKQDSKKFLKIMFSYNNKELIINETVPNRFSPKSPDKAHLNLHINSLELGDSAVYFCASSRGTVNTEAFFGQGTRLTVV.

The chain recombines TRBV7-8 with TRBJ1-6; 7 bases map to TRBD1. This CDR3 region has 15 residues. Per the germline V gene, CDR1 is SGHVS and CDR2 is FQNEAQ. Unmatched junction bases numbered 10, after V lost 5 bases and J lost 9 bases. The CDR3: CASSDREGASSPLHF. CDR3 sequence (DNA): TGTGCCAGCAGCGACAGGGAGGGGGCGAGTTCACCCCTCCACTTT.

J is TRBJ2-2 and V is TRBV24-1; 9 positions agree with TRBD1. Germline loops: CDR1 KGHDR, CDR2 SFDVKD. V dropped 5 bases and J dropped 7; count of bases not matched to a gene: 7. The CDR3 sequence is 15 residues long. The CDR3 DNA reads TGTGCCACCAGTGGGACAGGGGAGGGACGCGGGGAGCTGTTTTTT. This codes for CATSGTGEGRGELFF.

The rearrangement joins TRBV10-3 to TRBJ2-3, with D possibly TRBD1 on 6 matching bases. The V end was cut by 0 bases, the J end by 0 bases, with 13 bases between. Germline assignment: CDR1 ENHRY and CDR2 SYGVKD. This CDR3 region has 17 residues. In DNA form, the CDR3 reads TGTGCCATCAGTGAGTCGACGGGAACAGGGAGCACAGATACGCAGTATTTT. Translation gives CAISESTGTGSTDTQYF.

CDR3 protein: CASSQDSLQGNEKLFF. CDR3 sequence (DNA): TGTGCCAGCAGCCAAGACTCTTTACAGGGTAATGAAAAACTGTTTTTT. The rearrangement links TRBV3-1 to TRBJ1-4; tentatively, D is TRBD1 (6 bases). The V and J ends lost 0 bases and 4 bases respectively, with 12 bases between them. Per germline, CDR1 LGHDT and CDR2 YNNKEL (reference sequence). The CDR3 is 16 amino acids.

This chain connects TRBV27 to TRBJ2-2; 10 bases map to TRBD1. Losses at the gene ends were 4 bases for V and 3 bases for J; bases not matched to a gene: 5. The CDR3 length is 16 residues. Looked up from germline, CDR1 is MNHEY and CDR2 is SMNVEV (reference sequence). CDR3 sequence (DNA): TGTGCCAGCAGTTGGAAGGGGACAGGGGACACCGGGGAGCTGTTTTTT. Its protein product is CASSWKGTGDTGELFF.

The rearrangement joins TRBV2 to TRBJ2-3, with D perhaps matching TRBD1 or TRBD2 (5 bases each). Deletions cut 7 bases from V and 9 bases from J, with 11 bases between. The germline CDR1 and CDR2 sequences are SNHLY and FYNNEI. The length of the CDR3 is 11 residues. CDR3 in DNA: TGTGCCAGCACTGGGGGTACGACGCAGTATTTT. Translated: CASTGGTTQYF.

V and J are TRBV12-3 or TRBV12-4 and TRBJ2-1, with 8 nucleotides matching TRBD2. The length of the CDR3 is 16 residues. The V segment lost 4 bases and the J segment 5 bases; nucleotides outside the gene matches: 10. In nucleotides, the CDR3 is TGTGCCAGCAGTTCTTCAGCGGGAGTTACCGACAATGAGCAGTTCTTC. This encodes CASSSSAGVTDNEQFF.

The rearrangement uses TRBV18 and TRBJ2-1, with a weak D call TRBD2 (5 bases). The CDR3 loop spans 15 amino acids. Germline V CDR1 and CDR2: KGHSH, LQKENI. Trimming left V 4 bases short and J 3 bases short, with 13 bases between. CDR3 protein: CASSHFGEYYNEQFF. The CDR3 coding sequence is TGTGCCAGCTCACATTTCGGGGAATACTACAATGAGCAGTTCTTC.

This clonotype was picked up a small number of times. The chain joins TRBV29-1 to TRBJ2-7, with 7 bases lining up with TRBD1. The CDR3 contains 13 residues. Germline V gene lookup returns CDR1 SQVTM and CDR2 ANQGSEA. V gave up 2 bases and J gave up 4 bases; unmatched junction bases: 5. The DNA of the CDR3 is TGCAGCGTTGAATTAACAGGGGATTACGAGCAGTACTTC. Amino acid sequence: CSVELTGDYEQYF.

This clonotype occurred a few times. This CDR3 is CASSLLSGSGNEQFF. The CDR3, as DNA: TGTGCCAGCAGTTTACTTAGCGGGAGTGGGAATGAGCAGTTCTTC. The chain couples TRBV27 to TRBJ2-1; 9 bases match TRBD2. The CDR3 spans 15 residues. Germline V gene data show CDR1 as MNHEY and CDR2 as SMNVEV (reference sequence). The junction had 6 bases not matched to a gene; V was cut back by 2 bases and J by 7 bases.

This clonotype was observed a handful of times. The chain has TRBV5-1 and TRBJ2-1; TRBD1 matches at 9 bases. V lost 7 bases to trimming and J lost 10 bases; unmatched junction nucleotides: 9. The CDR3 covers 13 residues. Per germline, CDR1 SGHRS and CDR2 YFSETQ. For the CDR3, the DNA is TGCGCCAGCTCGGGACAGGGTTATGGGGAGCAGTTCTTC. Translation gives CASSGQGYGEQFF.

The chain combines TRBV5-1 with TRBJ2-1, with 8 bases lining up with TRBD2. Germline loops: CDR1 SGHRS, CDR2 YFSETQ. With V trimmed by 1 base and J by 8 bases, 8 bases remained unmatched. The CDR3 runs to 15 residues. CDR3 DNA: TGCGCCAGCAGCTTGTCCCGGACTAGCTTCGATGAGCAGTTCTTC. This translates into CASSLSRTSFDEQFF.

V and J are TRBV12-3 or TRBV12-4 and TRBJ1-3, with D possibly being TRBD1 (5 bases). This CDR3 spans 14 amino acids. The ends were cut back, 3 bases at V and 3 bases at J, with 9 bases in the middle. CDR3 protein: CASSLLGDGNTIYF. In nucleotides, the CDR3 is TGTGCCAGCAGTTTGTTGGGGGATGGAAACACCATATATTTT.

This clonotype was found a few times. V usage is TRBV5-5 and J usage is TRBJ1-5, with D unresolved. The CDR3 length is 13 residues. Between the trimmed V and J ends, which lost 0 bases and 6 bases, there was a span of 7 bases. Germline loops: CDR1 SGHKS, CDR2 YYEKEE (reference sequence). The CDR3 DNA follows: TGTGCCAGCAGCTTGGTGGCGTCTCAGCCCCAGCATTTT. Protein sequence: CASSLVASQPQHF.

This chain joins TRBV5-6 and TRBJ2-5; possible D gene TRBD2, 6 bases. V was cut by 7 bases and J by 2 bases, with 12 bases left in between. The germline V gene has CDR1 SGHDT and CDR2 YYEEEE. CDR3 length equals 13 residues. CDR3 residues: CASGLDYQETQYF. The CDR3 nucleotides read TGTGCCAGCGGCCTGGACTATCAAGAGACCCAGTACTTC. Based on the CDR3 plus reference TRBV5-6 and TRBJ2-5, the full variable domain is DAGVTQSPTHLIKTRGQQVTLRCSPKSGHDTVSWYQQALGQGPQFIFQYYEEEERQRGNFPDRFSGHQFPNYSSELNVNALLLGDSALYLCASGLDYQETQYFGPGTRLLVL.

The chain joins TRBV28 to TRBJ2-1; D possibly corresponds to TRBD2 (6 bases). The CDR3 runs 13 residues. The germline V and J ends were trimmed by 6 bases and 3 bases, with 9 bases remaining between them. Germline V gene lookup returns CDR1 MDHEN and CDR2 SYDVKM. The CDR3 nucleotides are TGTGCCAGCAGACGGGACTTCTACAATGAGCAGTTCTTC. Translated, it gives CASRRDFYNEQFF.

This clonotype has just a few counts. This chain links TRBV20-1 with TRBJ2-7, with 10 bases aligning to TRBD1. CDR1 is DFQATT, CDR2 SNEGSKA, per germline (reference sequence). The CDR3 extends over 14 amino acids. V shed 5 bases and J 4 bases; nucleotides not matched to a gene: 8. The CDR3: CSALGTGVGYEQYF. The DNA of the CDR3 is TGCAGTGCTCTCGGGACAGGGGTCGGGTACGAGCAGTACTTC.

The rearrangement uses TRBV6-5 and TRBJ2-5; a possible D gene is TRBD1 (5 bases). V gave up 0 bases and J gave up 4 bases, with 6 bases separating them. The length of the CDR3 is 13 residues. Germline values: CDR1 MNHEY, CDR2 SVGAGI. The DNA for the CDR3 is TGTGCCAGCAGTTACTCAGGGGTAGAGACCCAGTACTTC. As protein: CASSYSGVETQYF.

J is TRBJ1-5 and V is TRBV5-1; 8 nucleotides line up with TRBD1. Germline CDR1 is SGHRS and CDR2 is YFSETQ. There are 14 residues in the CDR3. V was clipped by 4 bases and J by 6 bases; unmatched bases: 6. The CDR3 sequence: CASSPGGGGQPQHF. CDR3 bases: TGCGCCAGCAGCCCAGGGGGCGGGGGTCAGCCCCAGCATTTT. The whole variable domain, filled in from reference TRBV5-1 and TRBJ1-5, reads KAGVTQTPRYLIKTRGQQVTLSCSPISGHRSVSWYQQTPGQGLQFLFEYFSETQRNKGNFPGRFSGRQFSNSRSEMNVSTLELGDSALYLCASSPGGGGQPQHFGDGTRLSIL.

V gene TRBV4-1 combines with J gene TRBJ1-2, with D perhaps matching TRBD1 (6 bases). V was cut by 3 bases and J by 6 bases, with 20 bases left in between. The CDR3 is 16 residues long. Germline V CDR1 and CDR2: MGHRA, YSYEKL. The CDR3 nucleotides are TGCGCCAGCAGCCACTCACCCGGCGGGGGCCTTAATGGCTACACCTTC. Its protein product is CASSHSPGGGLNGYTF.

This chain uses TRBV10-2 with TRBJ2-1; TRBD1 aligns across 7 bases. The CDR3 runs 14 residues. The germline CDR1 and CDR2 sequences are WSHSY and SAAADI. Trimming cost V 6 bases and J 4 bases; bases outside gene matches: 6. The CDR3 DNA reads as TGCGCCAGCAGGATACGGACAGGTTACAATGAGCAGTTCTTC. It codes for CASRIRTGYNEQFF.

This clonotype was detected a few times. The chain couples TRBV24-1 to TRBJ2-5; unclear D gene. Germline loops: CDR1 KGHDR, CDR2 SFDVKD. There are 15 residues in the CDR3. V gave up 11 bases and J gave up 1 base, with 19 bases separating them. CDR3 region: CAITLKGQIQETQYF. DNA of the CDR3: TGTGCCATAACCCTAAAAGGGCAGATCCAAGAGACCCAGTACTTC.

This chain connects TRBV5-1 to TRBJ2-1; D not certain. Germline CDR1 reads SGHRS; CDR2 reads YFSETQ. With 5 bases removed from V and 6 bases from J, the gap between germline ends came to 12 bases. The CDR3 totals 13 residues. CDR3 loop: CASSRDGGNEQFF. Written as DNA, the CDR3 is TGCGCCAGCAGTAGGGATGGCGGCAATGAGCAGTTCTTC.

This chain uses TRBV7-2 with TRBJ2-3; 14 bases agree with TRBD2. V gave up 5 bases and J gave up 5 bases; unmatched junction bases: 9. Per the germline V gene, CDR1 is SGHTA and CDR2 is FQGNSA. This CDR3 has 17 residues. The CDR3 region is CASSRTRLAGGGDTQYF. The CDR3 nucleotides read TGTGCCAGCAGCCGAACGCGACTAGCGGGAGGGGGAGATACGCAGTATTTT. The complete variable domain, with remaining parts taken from reference TRBV7-2 and TRBJ2-3, reads GAGVSQSPSNKVTEKGKDVELRCDPISGHTALYWYRQSLGQGLEFLIYFQGNSAPDKSGLPSDRFSAERTGGSVSTLTIQRTQQEDSAVYLCASSRTRLAGGGDTQYFGPGTRLTVL.